This T cell receptor (beta chain) is drawn from a study of blood T cells in healthy people across ages (dated by TCRdb to 2015 to 2017). About the study as a whole: In model experiments, roughly one uniquely barcoded TCR beta cDNA molecule per two T cells was captured by template switching. Age-related changes in TCR beta repertoire diversity were measured in the study by deep sequencing normalized with unique cDNA molecular identifiers. The donors were divided into four age groups: young (average around 16 years), middle-aged (around 37), aged (approximately 64) and long-lived (about 79). To avoid experimental bias, donors of different ages were distributed randomly across sequencing lanes. Two additional independent replicas of 1 million unique cDNA reads from the same blood draw were analyzed for two donors (one aged 18 to 29 and one aged 80 or older). The study at large found these results: Estimates of total diversity based on one million sequenced T cells were regarded as lower bounds and as underestimates. As age increased, observed TCR beta diversity per million T cells dropped in a roughly linear way, and a significant reduction was already evident by age around 41. Because donor CMV infection status was unknown, age-related changes in expanded clonotypes were potentially confounded. The percentage of naive T cells measured by flow cytometry correlated strongly with observed TCR beta diversity. Conclusive comparison of naive and antigen-experienced compartments was prevented by the profiling of bulk unsorted PBMCs. The long-lived group showed more naive CD4+ T cells, fewer expanded clones and increased TCR diversity than the aged group, suggesting age selection.

The donors were roughly 39 Caucasian individuals from Russia, aged 6 to 90 years, who were systemically healthy. Each donor gave about 9.8 milliliters of peripheral blood, drawn into EDTA-treated Vacutainer tubes. Ficoll-Paque density-gradient centrifugation was used to isolate PBMCs, with at least 6 million obtained per sample. Trizol reagent was used to extract total RNA from PBMCs, with at least 6 micrograms per sample. The percentages of naive CD45RAhigh/CD27high T cells were determined by flow cytometry on a PBMC aliquot from every donor. The cysteine opens and the phenylalanine closes a CDR3 of 19 amino acids. The kept DNA is CDR3 alone, 57 bases in frame from the first base. CDR1 SNHLY and CDR2 FYNNEI are derived from the germline V gene. At the junction V is shortened by 5 bases and J by 1 base; bases outside the gene matches: 12. Concerning this clonotype: Its antigen is not yet known. The input lacks base qualities; no much larger clone sits a single base away.

To prepare the library, 5' RACE was applied. Sequenced using an Illumina HiSeq 2500. The second PCR ran for about 6 to 12 cycles and used a J-beta primer mix along with a sample-barcoded 5' primer. A template-switch 5' adaptor carrying 12 random nucleotides introduced a unique molecular identifier onto each TCR beta cDNA molecule. Each sample yielded at least 2.5 million CDR3-containing paired-end reads. All of the RNA was converted into first-strand cDNA using the Mint cDNA synthesis kit, with a TRBC-specific oligonucleotide serving as the primer. All cDNA was treated with uracil-DNA glycosylase and then went through a first 18-cycle PCR with the universal primers M1SS and BC2_uni_R. The study's own analysis went as follows. For normalization, 1 million high-quality reads were randomly selected from each sample, with every read carrying a distinct molecular identifier. Instead of being binned into consensus sequences, reads that shared molecular identifiers were thrown out. MiTCR, run with a Q25 quality threshold and the strictest error-elimination algorithm, handled CDR3 identification, clonotype clustering and error correction. A nonparametric unseen species model using Euler transformation provided a lower-bound estimate of total TCR beta diversity. TCRdb took the public reads, trimmed them with fastp at Q25, ran MiXCR for clone calling and kept in-frame beta chains. Under each unique CDR3 protein, matching rows form one entry showing the most common genes and DNA. In this record, the V and J calls reflect TCRdb's handling and not the investigators' own analysis. The sample data list about 670,000 distinct CDR3 sequences, and 52% of these were observed just once. About 14% of the sample is held by the ten biggest clonotypes.

In this chain, TRBV2 is recombined with TRBJ2-3; 13 of the junction bases match TRBD2. This clonotype was obtained from a woman of 80 years or more in good health. The specimen sequenced was blood. Here the CDR3 is given as CASSNNIPGLAGRTDTQYF. The DNA sequence is given as TGTGCCAGCAGTAACAACATTCCGGGACTAGCGGGGCGCACAGATACGCAGTATTTT.